A selection of T cell receptor beta chains follows, all from one sample in a study of shared clonotypes between healthy human individuals. Sequencing used immunoSEQ multiplex PCR; TCRdb keeps in-frame clones, though not all of them. The sample includes under 2.5 million clones, less than 95% of them seen just once. Specimen: naive CD4+ T cells from PBMCs. The source of these receptors is a man aged 18 to 29 in good health. Some clones in this sample may be carry-over from other donors' samples. Both conserved end residues are part of each CDR3. D genes are given only for firm matches. Size values are once, few and many counts, or a class for expanded clones, and some rows have none.

D gene: -
J gene: TRBJ2-5
V gene: TRBV11-1
clone size: once
CDR3 protein: CASSSLGGAETQYF
CDR3 DNA: TGTGCCAGCAGCTCGTTGGGGGGCGCAGAGACCCAGTACTTC

D gene: -
J gene: TRBJ2-7
V gene: TRBV28
clone size: -
CDR3 protein: CASSLPRLEQYF
CDR3 DNA: TGTGCCAGCAGTCTCCCCCGCCTCGAGCAGTACTTC

D gene: -
J gene: TRBJ1-5
V gene: TRBV16
clone size: few
CDR3 protein: CATTGAQNQPQHF
CDR3 DNA: TGTGCCACCACGGGGGCGCAGAATCAGCCCCAGCATTTT

D gene: TRBD2
J gene: TRBJ2-1
V gene: TRBV7-2
clone size: -
CDR3 protein: CASSLAGLAGYYNEQFF
CDR3 DNA: TGTGCCAGCAGCTTAGCTGGACTAGCGGGATACTACAATGAGCAGTTCTTC

D gene: -
J gene: TRBJ1-2
V gene: TRBV29-1
clone size: once
CDR3 protein: CSVELQVAYYGYTF
CDR3 DNA: TGCAGCGTTGAACTCCAGGTTGCTTACTATGGCTACACCTTC

D gene: -
J gene: TRBJ1-5
V gene: TRBV28
clone size: -
CDR3 protein: CASSLRVNQPQHF
CDR3 DNA: TGTGCCAGCAGTTTAAGGGTCAATCAGCCCCAGCATTTT

D gene: -
J gene: TRBJ1-1
V gene: TRBV10-1
clone size: few
CDR3 protein: CASSEDSYTEAFF
CDR3 DNA: TGCGCCAGCAGTGAAGACTCCTACACTGAAGCTTTCTTT

D gene: -
J gene: TRBJ2-1
V gene: TRBV15
clone size: -
CDR3 protein: CATSRVGVRDEQFF
CDR3 DNA: TGTGCCACCAGCAGAGTCGGGGTCCGCGATGAGCAGTTCTTC

D gene: -
J gene: TRBJ1-1
V gene: TRBV7-2
clone size: few
CDR3 protein: CASSVGVEAFF
CDR3 DNA: TGTGCCAGCAGCGTCGGGGTTGAAGCTTTCTTT

D gene: -
J gene: TRBJ2-1
V gene: TRBV29-1
clone size: -
CDR3 protein: CSVGLGIGSYNEQFF
CDR3 DNA: TGCAGCGTTGGATTAGGGATCGGTTCCTACAATGAGCAGTTCTTC

D gene: TRBD2
J gene: TRBJ2-1
V gene: TRBV4-3
clone size: -
CDR3 protein: CASSQDGTSGTEDEQFF
CDR3 DNA: TGCGCCAGCAGCCAAGACGGGACTAGCGGGACTGAGGATGAGCAGTTCTTC

D gene: -
J gene: TRBJ1-3
V gene: TRBV6-1
clone size: -
CDR3 protein: CASSDGTGTGNTIYF
CDR3 DNA: TGTGCCAGCAGTGACGGCACAGGAACTGGAAACACCATATATTTT

D gene: -
J gene: TRBJ1-4
V gene: TRBV2
clone size: -
CDR3 protein: CASRVGRGTNEKLFF
CDR3 DNA: TGTGCCAGCAGAGTAGGGAGGGGAACTAATGAAAAACTGTTTTTT

D gene: -
J gene: TRBJ2-3
V gene: TRBV6-1
clone size: -
CDR3 protein: CASSVAGARTDTQYF
CDR3 DNA: TGTGCCAGCAGCGTAGCAGGCGCCCGCACAGATACGCAGTATTTT